This entry lists 17 T cell receptor beta chains sequenced from one sample in a study of blood T cell repertoires in COVID-19. TCRdb's table, derived via immunoSEQ multiplex PCR, lists solely in-frame clones and lacks some. The sample contains about 260,000 clones, around 87% of which appear only once. Sequenced: peripheral blood. The receptors shown here come from a woman in her forties or fifties with acute or convalescent COVID-19.

This clone has only one observation. This chain connects TRBV25-1 to TRBJ2-2; 8 nucleotides align to TRBD1. V was clipped by 5 bases and J by 5 bases; unmatched bases: 4. CDR1 is MGHDK and CDR2 is SYGVNS in the germline V gene. The CDR3 covers 14 residues. The CDR3 nucleotides are TGTGCCAGCAGTTGGACAGGGCCGACCGGGGAGCTGTTTTTT. As protein: CASSWTGPTGELFF.

The chain combines TRBV28 with TRBJ1-5, with D maybe TRBD1 (5 bases). V was trimmed by 6 bases and J by 4 bases, leaving 19 bases between them. The germline V gene has CDR1 MDHEN and CDR2 SYDVKM. The CDR3 is 16 residues long. The CDR3 DNA reads as TGTGCCAGCAGGATAAGCCGCCAGGGACTTAATCAGCCCCAGCATTTT. This encodes CASRISRQGLNQPQHF.

The chain uses TRBV19 and TRBJ2-3, with D hard to call. Germline CDR1 is LNHDA and CDR2 is SQIVND (reference sequence). Trimming stripped 7 bases from V and 5 bases from J, with 10 bases between. There are 12 residues in the CDR3. The CDR3 protein is CASTKSGDTQYF. As DNA, the CDR3 is TGTGCCAGTACCAAGTCAGGAGATACGCAGTATTTT.

This rearrangement joins TRBV4-1 to TRBJ1-5; D possibly corresponds to TRBD1 (5 bases). V was cut by 1 base and J by 6 bases, with 16 bases left in between. Germline lookup yields CDR1 MGHRA and CDR2 YSYEKL. CDR3 length: 16 residues. CDR3 loop: CASSQGDGREVQPQHF. As DNA, the CDR3 is TGCGCCAGCAGCCAAGGCGACGGCAGGGAAGTTCAGCCCCAGCATTTT.

This clone was recorded only once. This chain uses TRBV5-1 with TRBJ1-1, with 8 bases identical to TRBD1. CDR3 size: 15 residues. V trimming: 4 bases; J trimming: 4 bases; junction bases outside the gene matches: 9. Germline CDR1 reads SGHRS; CDR2 reads YFSETQ. In DNA form, the CDR3 reads TGCGCCAGCAGCCCCCGCGACAGGGGTGTCACTGAAGCTTTCTTT. Its translation is CASSPRDRGVTEAFF.

The rearrangement uses TRBV5-4 and TRBJ2-1, with 10 bases lining up with TRBD2. The CDR3 extends over 17 amino acids. Trimming removed 4 bases from V and 2 bases from J; junction bases left unmatched: 9. CDR1 is SGHNT, CDR2 YYREEE, per germline (reference sequence). CDR3 protein: CASSKLSGRETYNEQFF. The CDR3 coding sequence is TGTGCCAGCAGCAAACTAAGCGGGAGGGAAACCTACAATGAGCAGTTCTTC.

The J gene is TRBJ1-2, the V gene TRBV7-9; D is uncertain. CDR1 is SEHNR and CDR2 is FQNEAQ in the germline V gene (reference sequence). The CDR3 totals 13 residues. V was clipped by 2 bases and J by 3 bases, with 7 bases between them. Written as DNA, the CDR3 is TGTGCCAGCAGCTTACTACAGTACTATGGCTACACCTTC. Protein sequence: CASSLLQYYGYTF.

V is TRBV6-5 and J is TRBJ1-2, with D unresolved. The CDR3 is made up of 13 amino acids. Germline-derived CDR1 and CDR2 are MNHEY and SVGAGI. Trimming shortened V by 0 bases and J by 4 bases, and 6 bases separated the two germline ends. CDR3 residues: CASSYSLIYGYTF. CDR3 nucleotides: TGTGCCAGCAGTTACTCCCTAATCTATGGCTACACCTTC.

CDR3 nucleotides: TGCAGCGTTGGGGGACAGGGGGCTCTGAACACTGAAGCTTTCTTT. Translation gives CSVGGQGALNTEAFF. The rearrangement links TRBV29-1 to TRBJ1-1; 12 bases are a match to TRBD1. Trimming took 4 bases from V and 0 from J; bases not matched to a gene: 3. The CDR3 is 15 amino acids. CDR1 SQVTM and CDR2 ANQGSEA come from the germline V gene. Based on the CDR3 plus reference TRBV29-1 and TRBJ1-1, the full variable domain is SAVISQKPSRDICQRGTSLTIQCQVDSQVTMMFWYRQQPGQSLTLIATANQGSEATYESGFVIDKFPISRPNLTFSTLTVSNMSPEDSSIYLCSVGGQGALNTEAFFGQGTRLTVV.

This clone appeared a few times. The chain joins TRBV11-2 to TRBJ1-6, with 9 positions matching TRBD1. The germline gives CDR1 SGHAT, CDR2 FQNNGV. J gave up 7 bases and V 3 bases, and 4 bases lay outside the gene matches. The CDR3 is made up of 15 amino acids. The chain's CDR3 is CASSLSGTGNSPLHF. The DNA for the CDR3 is TGTGCCAGCAGCTTGAGTGGGACAGGGAATTCACCCCTCCACTTT.

This sequence joins TRBV5-6 and TRBJ2-7, with 7 bases aligning to TRBD2. J was trimmed by 10 bases and V by 3 bases; bases with no gene match: 4. Germline loops: CDR1 SGHDT, CDR2 YYEEEE. This CDR3 is built from 11 residues. The CDR3 protein is CASSWSGIQYF. CDR3 nucleotides: TGTGCCAGCAGCTGGAGCGGGATTCAGTACTTC. Full variable domain (remainder filled in from reference TRBV5-6 and TRBJ2-7): DAGVTQSPTHLIKTRGQQVTLRCSPKSGHDTVSWYQQALGQGPQFIFQYYEEEERQRGNFPDRFSGHQFPNYSSELNVNALLLGDSALYLCASSWSGIQYFGPGTRLTVT.

The chain carries TRBV28 and TRBJ2-2; TRBD2 matches 7 bases. The germline CDR1 and CDR2 sequences are MDHEN and SYDVKM. The V gene end was trimmed by 3 bases and the J gene end by 3 bases; junction bases not matched to a gene: 7. The CDR3 contains 16 residues. The CDR3 reads CASSFRGEGDTGELFF. The DNA of the CDR3 is TGTGCCAGCAGTTTTCGGGGGGAGGGCGACACCGGGGAGCTGTTTTTT.

The chain uses TRBV7-3 and TRBJ2-1; 13 bases align to TRBD2. The CDR3 covers 20 residues. The germline V gene has CDR1 SGHTA and CDR2 FQGTGA. V was clipped by 5 bases and J by 0 bases; unmatched bases: 13. The CDR3 region has the DNA TGTGCCAGCAGCCAACGGGTAGGACTAGCGGGAGCGAGCTCCTACAATGAGCAGTTCTTC. Encoded protein: CASSQRVGLAGASSYNEQFF.

This clone was seen only a few times. The CDR3 spells CASTGTGGFSGYTF. The CDR3 nucleotides read TGTGCCAGCACTGGGACAGGGGGCTTCAGTGGCTACACCTTC. The V call is TRBV2, the J call TRBJ1-2; 12 bases are a match to TRBD1. V gave up 7 bases and J gave up 7 bases; unmatched junction bases: 7. The germline CDR1 and CDR2 sequences are SNHLY and FYNNEI. The CDR3 is 14 amino acids.

This chain connects TRBV5-6 to TRBJ2-1; D perhaps matches TRBD2 (6 bases). V gave up 0 bases and J gave up 2 bases, with 12 bases separating them. Germline loops: CDR1 SGHDT, CDR2 YYEEEE. This CDR3 region has 16 residues. This CDR3 reads CASSLALARPYNEQFF. CDR3 coding DNA: TGTGCCAGCAGCTTGGCCCTAGCGCGCCCCTACAATGAGCAGTTCTTC.

This rearrangement joins TRBV5-1 to TRBJ2-3; perhaps TRBD1 as D (5 bases). Trimming removed 4 bases at V and 2 bases at J, with 14 bases between. Germline V lookup: CDR1 SGHRS, CDR2 YFSETQ. This CDR3 has 15 amino acids. The CDR3 DNA sequence: TGCGCCAGCAGCCTCTATGGGGCCCCCACAGATACGCAGTATTTT. Protein sequence: CASSLYGAPTDTQYF.

This clone has only one observation. V is TRBV21-1 and J is TRBJ2-4; whether TRBD2, the table's D call, matches the DNA was not checked. TRBV21-1 is an annotated pseudogene. The CDR3 has 19 residues. The CDR3 DNA reads as TGTGCCAGCAGCCCCTCTCCAAGGTGGGTGCCTAGTTGTGGAAACATTCAGTACTTC. As protein: CASSPSPRWVPSCGNIQYF.